This T cell receptor beta chain was found in a study of graft-versus-host responses after intestinal transplantation. Study-level information: Anti-thymocyte globulin served as induction for all recipients, who then took tacrolimus and steroids for approximately three years.

Graft-derived tissue was subjected to processing to liberate intraepithelial and lamina propria lymphocytes. Clones were sequenced by immunoSEQ multiplex PCR, and TCRdb holds only the in-frame ones, with some missing. Here the sample spans 29,000 or so clones, over 60% being singletons. J gave up 8 bases and V 5 bases, and 9 bases lay outside the gene matches. The CDR3 sequence is 15 residues long. The germline V gene has CDR1 LNHNV and CDR2 YYDKDF (reference sequence). The sequence was obtained from a human patient who received an intestinal transplant, so some T cells may come from the graft donor. V usage is TRBV15 and J usage is TRBJ1-6, with 7 nucleotides matching TRBD1. Sequencing was performed on ileum tissue, taken 98 days after intestinal transplantation. CDR3 residues: CATSGGTELYSPLHF. The CDR3 DNA sequence: TGTGCCACCAGCGGCGGGACAGAGTTGTATTCACCCCTCCACTTT. The full variable domain, in which reference TRBV15 and TRBJ1-6 provide the parts outside the CDR3, is DAMVIQNPRYQVTQFGKPVTLSCSQTLNHNVMYWYQQKSSQAPKLLFHYYDKDFNNEADTPDNFQSRRPNTSFCFLDIRSPGLGDTAMYLCATSGGTELYSPLHFGNGTRLTVT.